The 31 T cell receptor beta chains given below trace back to one sample, sequenced in a study of metastatic and nonmetastatic thyroid tumors. Treatment of any kind had been given to no patient before thyroid surgery. From the PCR reads, TCRdb re-called clones with MiXCR. This repertoire shows 43,000 or so clones, 15% to 20% found once; its top ten account for roughly 22%. Material: blood. Receptors originate from a female donor with papillary thyroid cancer or a benign thyroid nodule (not recorded which). Some clones in this sample may be carry-over from other donors' samples.

This clone has at least ten counts. The V gene is TRBV7-9, the J gene TRBJ2-4; 9 bases map to TRBD1. The CDR3 length is 14 residues. V shed 3 bases, J shed 4 bases, and the junction held 1 base outside the gene matches. Germline values: CDR1 SEHNR, CDR2 FQNEAQ (reference sequence). The CDR3 here is CASSLTGGKNIQYF. DNA for the CDR3: TGTGCCAGCAGCTTGACAGGGGGGAAAAACATTCAGTACTTC.

This clone was detected many times. The chain couples TRBV5-6 to TRBJ1-2; D ambiguous. The CDR3 is 15 amino acids. V was pared by 4 bases and J by 2 bases, with 15 bases between. Per germline, CDR1 SGHDT and CDR2 YYEEEE. CDR3 coding DNA: TGTGCCAGCAGCCTTCGAGGGTCCGGGAACTATGGCTACACCTTC. It translates to CASSLRGSGNYGYTF.

This clone was observed at least ten times. The rearrangement links TRBV6-1 to TRBJ1-5, with 7 bases that match TRBD1. Germline V gene lookup returns CDR1 MNHNS and CDR2 SASEGT. The V segment lost 6 bases and the J segment 7 bases; nucleotides outside the gene matches: 6. The CDR3 runs to 13 residues. The CDR3 here is CASRDRQGQPQHF. CDR3 DNA: TGTGCCAGCAGGGACCGACAGGGACAGCCCCAGCATTTT.

This clone appeared many times. The chain uses TRBV20-1 and TRBJ2-6; maybe TRBD1 (6 bases). The ends were cut back, 0 bases at V and 3 bases at J, with 9 bases in the middle. Germline lookup yields CDR1 DFQATT and CDR2 SNEGSKA (reference sequence). The CDR3 totals 15 residues. The CDR3 nucleotides are TGCAGTGCTAGAGATCCAGGGGTTGGGGCCAACGTCCTGACTTTC. This translates into CSARDPGVGANVLTF.

Many counts were recorded for this clone. The germline gene is not matched at one end of the junction; a read error may be the cause. This CDR3 is also generated by other DNA sequences in the sample. This chain links TRBV28 with TRBJ1-4, with D unresolved. CDR1 is MDHEN and CDR2 is SYDVKM in the germline V gene. This CDR3 region has 12 residues. In nucleotides, the CDR3 is TGTGCCAGCAGTTCCAATTTACAGCATCGGCTTTTT. This codes for CASSSNLQHRLF.

This clone was observed many times. V usage is TRBV19 and J usage is TRBJ1-5, with 10 bases fitting TRBD1. The CDR3 covers 12 residues. The V segment lost 9 bases and the J segment 5 bases; nucleotides outside the gene matches: 1. From germline, CDR1 is LNHDA and CDR2 SQIVND (reference sequence). This chain's CDR3 is CASGQGDQPQHF. The CDR3 DNA follows: TGTGCCAGCGGACAGGGGGATCAGCCCCAGCATTTT.

This clone was counted at least ten times. J is TRBJ2-3 and V is TRBV2; D is ambiguous. CDR1 and CDR2 from the germline V gene are SNHLY and FYNNEI. The CDR3 is 15 residues long. V was clipped by 4 bases and J by 0 bases, with 11 bases between them. The CDR3 DNA follows: TGTGCCAGCAGTGCTCAGCAGACCAGCACAGATACGCAGTATTTT. Its translation is CASSAQQTSTDTQYF.

There are many counts of this clone. The chain links TRBV19 to TRBJ2-7; the match to TRBD2 covers 10 bases. Germline values: CDR1 LNHDA, CDR2 SQIVND (reference sequence). This CDR3 comprises 14 residues. V shed 7 bases, J shed 4 bases, and the junction held 7 bases outside the gene matches. The chain's CDR3 is CASTVSGRSYEQYF. The CDR3 DNA follows: TGTGCCAGTACCGTTAGCGGGAGGAGTTACGAGCAGTACTTC.

This clone was observed many times. V usage is TRBV5-1 and J usage is TRBJ2-3, with 8 bases matching TRBD1. There are 15 residues in the CDR3. J was trimmed by 0 bases and V by 3 bases; bases with no gene match: 3. Germline CDR1 is SGHRS and CDR2 is YFSETQ. CDR3: CASSSTGASTDTQYF. In DNA form, the CDR3 reads TGCGCCAGCAGCTCGACAGGGGCTAGCACAGATACGCAGTATTTT.

This clone was seen at least ten times. The chain has TRBV28 and TRBJ1-2, with D perhaps TRBD1 (5 bases). Germline V gives CDR1 MDHEN, CDR2 SYDVKM. CDR3 size: 15 residues. With 6 bases removed from V and 1 base from J, the gap between germline ends came to 15 bases. CDR3 DNA sequence: TGTGCCAGCAGGGCCCGGGACCGGGGTAACTATGGCTACACCTTC. This translates into CASRARDRGNYGYTF.

V is TRBV4-1 and J is TRBJ1-2; weak D call: TRBD1 (6 bases). This CDR3 contains 14 residues. Germline lookup yields CDR1 MGHRA and CDR2 YSYEKL. Trimming stripped 0 bases from V and 5 bases from J, with 10 bases between. The CDR3 DNA reads TGCGCCAGCAGCCAAGAGTCCAGGGGATATGGCTACACCTTC. Encoded protein: CASSQESRGYGYTF.

This clone was detected a few times. The V call is TRBV12-3 or TRBV12-4, the J call TRBJ1-5; 7 bases map to TRBD1. V gave up 6 bases and J gave up 3 bases; unmatched junction bases: 11. The CDR3 covers 16 residues. CDR3 coding DNA: TGTGCCAGCAGCCCTATGAGCAGGGGGGTCAATCAGCCCCAGCATTTT. Protein: CASSPMSRGVNQPQHF.

This clone was seen many times. The chain employs TRBV20-1 and TRBJ1-1; no firm D call. V shed 5 bases and J shed 4 bases, with 20 bases lying between them. The length of the CDR3 is 15 residues. The germline V gene has CDR1 DFQATT and CDR2 SNEGSKA (reference sequence). The CDR3 bases are TGCAGTGCTTGCCTAGAGGGCGGGGATATCACTGAAGCTTTCTTT. As protein: CSACLEGGDITEAFF.

J is TRBJ2-2 and V is TRBV7-2; weak D call: TRBD1 (5 bases). CDR1 is SGHTA, CDR2 FQGNSA, per germline. The CDR3 loop spans 15 amino acids. Trimming left V 1 base short and J 1 base short, with 7 bases between. CDR3 region: CASSLGTWNTGELFF. CDR3 bases: TGTGCCAGCAGCTTAGGGACATGGAACACCGGGGAGCTGTTTTTT.

The chain has TRBV12-3 or TRBV12-4 and TRBJ2-1; TRBD2 is a possible D gene (6 bases). The V gene lost 6 bases and the J gene lost 12 bases, with 15 bases spanning the gap. CDR3 length: 12 amino acids. The CDR3 here is CASRRDHGGQFF. As DNA, the CDR3 is TGTGCCAGCAGGCGGGACCACGGGGGGCAGTTCTTC.

V gene TRBV18 combines with J gene TRBJ2-7, with D perhaps being TRBD1 or TRBD2 (5 bases each). Trimming shortened V by 3 bases and J by 3 bases, and 12 bases separated the two germline ends. This CDR3 contains 14 residues. From germline, CDR1 is KGHSH and CDR2 LQKENI. The CDR3: CASSPGTDLYEQYF. The CDR3 bases are TGTGCCAGCTCACCTGGGACGGACCTCTACGAGCAGTACTTC.

Many counts were recorded for this clone. The rearrangement links TRBV10-2 to TRBJ2-5; 9 bases agree with TRBD1. CDR1 WSHSY and CDR2 SAAADI come from the germline V gene. This CDR3 spans 14 amino acids. The V and J ends lost 5 bases and 4 bases, in that order; junction bases with no gene match: 5. The CDR3 DNA reads as TGCGCCAGCAGTAGGGGACAGGGTATAGAGACCCAGTACTTC. Protein sequence: CASSRGQGIETQYF.

As regards this clone: The sample contains more than one DNA sequence encoding this CDR3. The J gene is TRBJ2-7, the V gene TRBV7-8, with 10 bases lining up with TRBD2. The length of the CDR3 is 17 residues. The ends lost 1 base at V and 0 bases at J; junction bases unmatched: 6. CDR1 is SGHVS, CDR2 FQNEAQ, per germline. The CDR3 here is CASSLGLAGASSYEQYF. CDR3 nucleotide sequence: TGTGCCAGCAGCTTAGGACTAGCGGGCGCAAGCTCCTACGAGCAGTACTTC.

This clone was observed many times. The chain links TRBV20-1 to TRBJ2-7; the match to TRBD2 covers 11 bases. The CDR3 runs to 14 residues. V gave up 6 bases and J gave up 6 bases; unmatched junction bases: 10. From germline, CDR1 is DFQATT and CDR2 SNEGSKA (reference sequence). CDR3 protein: CSAPGLAGRGEQYF. The CDR3 region has the DNA TGCAGTGCCCCCGGACTAGCGGGCCGGGGCGAGCAGTACTTC.

J is TRBJ1-1 and V is TRBV20-1; D call uncertain. This CDR3 region has 12 residues. V lost 3 bases, J lost 5 bases, and 10 bases lay in between. CDR1 is DFQATT and CDR2 is SNEGSKA in the germline V gene (reference sequence). The CDR3: CSASGSVTEAFF. CDR3 DNA sequence: TGCAGTGCTAGCGGGAGCGTGACTGAAGCTTTCTTT.

This clone was recorded many times. V usage is TRBV4-1 and J usage is TRBJ1-2, with D perhaps TRBD1 (6 bases). This CDR3 is 13 amino acids long. Trimming cost V 4 bases and J 3 bases, with 9 bases left between them. In germline, CDR1 is MGHRA, CDR2 YSYEKL. The CDR3 reads CASSLRQDYGYTF. The CDR3, as DNA: TGCGCCAGCAGCCTCCGACAGGACTATGGCTACACCTTC.

As regards this clone: A single base separates this from a much larger clone, so it may be a read error. CDR3 bases: TGTGACAGCAGCTTTGGGAATGAAAAACTGTTTTTT. Protein sequence: CDSSFGNEKLFF. The V call is TRBV7-2, the J call TRBJ1-4; the D is unclear. CDR1 is SGHTA and CDR2 is FQGNSA in the germline V gene. This CDR3 comprises 12 residues.

This clone was recorded at least ten times. V usage is TRBV28 and J usage is TRBJ2-1; D may be TRBD2 (6 bases). The CDR3 covers 12 residues. CDR1 and CDR2 (germline): MDHEN, SYDVKM. The V end lost 7 bases, the J end lost 8 bases, and 12 bases lay between the germline ends. CDR3 DNA sequence: TGTGCCAGCACCGGAGGGACCGATGAGCAGTTCTTC. Translating gives CASTGGTDEQFF.

This CDR3 reads CASSPFPRAGYEQYF. The CDR3, as DNA: TGTGCCAGCTCACCATTTCCCAGGGCTGGCTACGAGCAGTACTTC. The chain is built from TRBV27 and TRBJ2-7, with a tentative D call TRBD1 (5 bases). The germline V and J ends were trimmed by 8 bases and 3 bases, with 20 bases remaining between them. CDR3 length: 15 amino acids. The germline CDR1 and CDR2 sequences are MNHEY and SMNVEV (reference sequence).

This rearrangement joins TRBV3-1 to TRBJ1-3; TRBD1 agrees at 8 bases. Germline V gene lookup returns CDR1 LGHDT and CDR2 YNNKEL (reference sequence). CDR3 size: 15 residues. Trimming took 6 bases from V and 0 from J; bases not matched to a gene: 4. In DNA form, the CDR3 reads TGTGCCAGCAGTCAAACAGGGGGCTCTGGAAACACCATATATTTT. Residues: CASSQTGGSGNTIYF.

Ten or more counts support this clone. This rearrangement joins TRBV5-6 to TRBJ1-2; 9 nucleotides align to TRBD1. The J segment lost 4 bases and the V segment lost 2 bases, leaving 9 bases of the junction unmatched. The germline CDR1 and CDR2 sequences are SGHDT and YYEEEE. The CDR3 loop spans 16 amino acids. CDR3 nucleotides: TGTGCCAGCAGCTTTGGGACAGGGAAAGCCTTCTATGGCTACACCTTC. Its translation is CASSFGTGKAFYGYTF.

This clone was observed a few times. The conserved phenylalanine or tryptophan normally closing the CDR3 is absent here, so this likely arose from a read error. The chain links TRBV6-1 to TRBJ2-1; 8 bases align to TRBD1. Per germline, CDR1 MNHNS and CDR2 SASEGT. The CDR3 is 14 amino acids. Unmatched junction bases numbered 10, after V lost 6 bases and J lost 9 bases. DNA for the CDR3: TGTGCCAGCAGGGAGCAGGGGGCGAGCAGTGAGCAGTTCCTC. Amino acid sequence: CASREQGASSEQFL.

Of note for this clone: Since a much larger clone is just one base distant, this may be a read error. This chain connects TRBV27 to TRBJ1-5; D gene unclear. V was shortened by 10 bases and J by 5 bases, with 6 bases between the two germline ends. The germline V gene has CDR1 MNHEY and CDR2 SMNVEV (reference sequence). The CDR3 covers 10 residues. CDR3: CAIGYQPQHF. The CDR3, as DNA: TGTGCCATCGGGTATCAGCCCCAGCATTTT.

This clone has ten or more counts. The same CDR3 also results from other DNA sequences found in this sample. The genes are TRBV27 and TRBJ1-1, with TRBD1 identical over 9 bases. Germline V gene lookup returns CDR1 MNHEY and CDR2 SMNVEV (reference sequence). The V segment lost 6 bases and the J segment 5 bases; nucleotides outside the gene matches: 10. CDR3 length equals 15 residues. CDR3 protein: CASSRPGQGGTEAFF. DNA for the CDR3: TGTGCCAGCAGCCGACCGGGACAGGGAGGAACTGAAGCTTTCTTT.

Notes on this clone: Just one base apart from a much larger clone, this may be a read error. The chain uses TRBV3-1 and TRBJ1-1; D is ambiguous. The V gene's germline CDR1 is LGHDT and CDR2 YNNKEL (reference sequence). CDR3 length: 13 residues. The V and J ends lost 0 bases and 11 bases respectively, with 13 bases between them. Written as DNA, the CDR3 is TGTGCCAGCAGCCAAGATCCGCCATGGAAGGCTTTCTTT. It is translated as CASSQDPPWKAFF.

This clone has ten or more counts. A much bigger clone sits one base away, suggesting this may be a read error. The V call is TRBV6-1, the J call TRBJ1-5; D is unresolved. Germline V gene lookup returns CDR1 MNHNS and CDR2 SASEGT. V was pared by 4 bases and J by 8 bases, with 12 bases between. The CDR3 runs 13 residues. The CDR3 sequence: CASSGGTAEPQHF. CDR3 in DNA: TGTGCCAGCAGTGGAGGCACCGCTGAGCCCCAGCATTTT.